These T cell receptor beta chains were read from a single sample in a study of shared clonotypes between healthy human individuals. Generated by immunoSEQ multiplex PCR, the TCRdb table keeps only in-frame clones and is missing some. The table lists around 2,000,000 clones, just under 95% of them singletons, with around 1.2% in the top ten. Sequencing input: naive CD8+ T cells sorted from blood. These receptors were obtained from a man in his late teens or twenties in good health. CDR3s include the opening cysteine and the closing phenylalanine or tryptophan. D genes are given only for firm matches. Size tells how often a clone was seen (once, few, many) or the class of an expanded clone, and some rows leave it out.

size	D	V	J	CDR3	DNA
NA	NA	TRBV25-1	TRBJ2-2	CASSWSANTGELFF	TGTGCCAGCAGTTGGTCCGCGAACACCGGGGAGCTGTTTTTT
NA	NA	TRBV27	TRBJ2-3	CASSFEGDTQYF	TGTGCCAGCAGTTTCGAGGGAGATACGCAGTATTTT
NA	NA	TRBV6-5	TRBJ1-2	CASSYRMEGAIYGYTF	TGTGCCAGCAGTTACAGGATGGAGGGAGCGATCTATGGCTACACCTTC
NA	TRBD2	TRBV4-3	TRBJ2-2	CASSQGPGGGKEIGELFF	TGCGCCAGCAGCCAAGGGCCCGGGGGAGGGAAGGAAATCGGGGAGCTGTTTTTT
NA	NA	TRBV15	TRBJ2-7	CATSREAFSYEQYF	TGTGCCACCAGCAGAGAGGCCTTCTCCTACGAGCAGTACTTC
few	TRBD1	TRBV4-1	TRBJ2-7	CASSQEGQGPYEQYF	TGCGCCAGCAGCCAAGAGGGACAGGGGCCCTACGAGCAGTACTTC
NA	TRBD1	TRBV7-8	TRBJ2-7	CASSLWTGSLEQYF	TGTGCCAGCAGCCTGTGGACAGGGTCTCTCGAGCAGTACTTC
NA	NA	TRBV5-6	TRBJ2-7	CASSLEATAYEQYF	TGTGCCAGCAGCTTGGAGGCAACAGCCTACGAGCAGTACTTC
NA	NA	TRBV11-2	TRBJ2-7	CASRPTNADYEQYF	TGTGCCAGCAGACCGACAAATGCCGACTACGAGCAGTACTTC
NA	NA	TRBV12-2	TRBJ2-7	CASRCGPSGRTYEQYF	TGTGCAAGTCGATGTGGGCCCAGCGGGAGGACCTACGAGCAGTACTTC
NA	NA	TRBV7-8	TRBJ1-5	CASSLAREAVYSNQPQHF	TGTGCCAGCAGCTTAGCCCGGGAGGCAGTATATAGCAATCAGCCCCAGCATTTT
NA	NA	TRBV5-1	TRBJ1-2	CASSLLRAGLGYGYTF	TGCGCCAGCAGCTTGCTTCGGGCAGGGCTAGGCTATGGCTACACCTTC
NA	TRBD2	TRBV5-6	TRBJ2-7	CASSEGLAGPTTYEQYF	TGTGCCAGCAGCGAGGGACTAGCGGGACCGACCACCTACGAGCAGTACTTC
NA	NA	TRBV6-1	TRBJ1-5	CASTGLVNQPQHF	TGTGCCAGCACAGGGTTAGTTAATCAGCCCCAGCATTTT
NA	TRBD2	TRBV30	TRBJ2-3	CACNSGGATDTQYF	TGTGCCTGCAATAGCGGGGGGGCTACAGATACGCAGTATTTT
NA	NA	TRBV12-5	TRBJ1-3	CASGYSGNTIYF	TGTGCTAGTGGCTACTCTGGAAACACCATATATTTT
NA	NA	TRBV15	TRBJ1-5	CATSRGHTDQPQHF	TGTGCCACCAGCAGAGGTCACACCGATCAGCCCCAGCATTTT
NA	TRBD2	TRBV15	TRBJ2-7	CATSAGVAYEQYF	TGTGCCACCAGCGCGGGAGTGGCCTACGAGCAGTACTTC
NA	TRBD2	TRBV13	TRBJ2-1	CASSLGMGLAGTYNEQFF	TGTGCCAGCAGCTTAGGTATGGGACTAGCGGGTACCTACAATGAGCAGTTCTTC
NA	TRBD2	TRBV18	TRBJ2-3	CASSPPGLRTDTQYF	TGTGCCAGCTCGCCACCGGGACTACGCACAGATACGCAGTATTTT
NA	NA	TRBV7-2	TRBJ2-1	CASSLTRGHGYNEQFF	TGTGCCAGCAGCTTAACCCGGGGGCACGGATACAATGAGCAGTTCTTC